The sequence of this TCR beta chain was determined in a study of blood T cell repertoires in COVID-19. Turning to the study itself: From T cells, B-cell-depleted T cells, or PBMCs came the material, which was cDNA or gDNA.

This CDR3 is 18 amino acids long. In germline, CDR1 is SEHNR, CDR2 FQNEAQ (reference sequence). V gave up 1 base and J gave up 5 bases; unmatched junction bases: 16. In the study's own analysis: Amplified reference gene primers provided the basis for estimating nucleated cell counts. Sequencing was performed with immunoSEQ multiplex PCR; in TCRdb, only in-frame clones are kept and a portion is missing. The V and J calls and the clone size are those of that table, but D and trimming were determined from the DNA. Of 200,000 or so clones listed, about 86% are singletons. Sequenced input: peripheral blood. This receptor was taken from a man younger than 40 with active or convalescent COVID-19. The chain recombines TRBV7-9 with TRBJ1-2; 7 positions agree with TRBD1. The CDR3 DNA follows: TGTGCCAGCAGCTTAGGACAGGGAGATGGAGGAGGGGTATATGGCTACACCTTC. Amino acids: CASSLGQGDGGGVYGYTF. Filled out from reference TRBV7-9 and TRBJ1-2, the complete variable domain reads DTGVSQNPRHKITKRGQNVTFRCDPISEHNRLYWYRQTLGQGPEFLTYFQNEAQLEKSRLLSDRFSAERPKGSFSTLEIQRTEQGDSAMYLCASSLGQGDGGGVYGYTFGSGTRLTVV.